These 25 T cell receptor beta chains came from one sample sequenced in a study of shared clonotypes between healthy human individuals. The repertoire was sequenced with immunoSEQ multiplex PCR; TCRdb's copy has only in-frame clones and lacks some. The sample records more than 2 million clones, 85% to 95% being singletons. The source material was naive CD4+ T cells sorted from blood. Specified subset: CD45RA+ positively selected. These receptors were taken from a man aged 18 to 29 in good health.

The chain carries TRBV27 and TRBJ2-7; 8 nucleotides agree with TRBD2. Germline V gene data show CDR1 as MNHEY and CDR2 as SMNVEV (reference sequence). The CDR3 has 16 amino acids. The V and J ends lost 7 bases and 6 bases, in that order; junction bases with no gene match: 17. CDR3 bases: TGTGCCAGCACCCCTTTTCGCAGCGGGAGTAAATTCGAGCAGTACTTC. This codes for CASTPFRSGSKFEQYF.

In nucleotides, the CDR3 is TGTGCCAGCAGCCCACGAGAGGGCGACACTGAAGCTTTCTTT. Amino acid sequence: CASSPREGDTEAFF. The rearrangement links TRBV6-6 to TRBJ1-1; no definite D call. Germline V lookup: CDR1 MNHNY, CDR2 SVGAGI (reference sequence). Trimming cost V 6 bases and J 3 bases, with 14 bases left between them. The CDR3 covers 14 residues.

The chain employs TRBV30 and TRBJ1-2; the match to TRBD1 covers 9 bases. The germline V gene encodes CDR1 GTSNPN and CDR2 SVGIG (reference sequence). The CDR3 is 15 amino acids. The ends lost 7 bases at V and 4 bases at J; junction bases unmatched: 13. The CDR3 loop is CASAGTGFKTYGYTF. The CDR3 DNA sequence: TGTGCCTCCGCCGGGACAGGGTTTAAAACCTATGGCTACACCTTC.

Of note for this clone: Other nucleotide sequences in the sample specify the same CDR3. The V and J genes are TRBV2 and TRBJ1-1; 8 bases fit TRBD1. CDR1 and CDR2 from the germline V gene are SNHLY and FYNNEI. The V segment lost 4 bases and the J segment 6 bases; nucleotides outside the gene matches: 4. The CDR3 is 13 amino acids. This chain's CDR3 is CASSGQQGAEAFF. CDR3 sequence (DNA): TGTGCCAGCAGTGGCCAACAGGGGGCTGAAGCTTTCTTT.

This rearrangement joins TRBV5-4 to TRBJ2-1; TRBD2 agrees at 11 bases. In germline, CDR1 is SGHNT, CDR2 YYREEE (reference sequence). V lost 1 base and J lost 3; bases outside the gene matches: 3. The length of the CDR3 is 16 residues. CDR3 in amino acids: CASSLLGTSGYNEQFF. The CDR3 region has the DNA TGTGCCAGCAGCTTGCTCGGGACTAGCGGCTACAATGAGCAGTTCTTC.

The V and J genes are TRBV13 and TRBJ2-1; 10 bases are shared with TRBD2. Losses at the gene ends were 6 bases for V and 3 bases for J; bases not matched to a gene: 2. This CDR3 has 14 residues. Per germline, CDR1 PRHDT and CDR2 FYEKMQ (reference sequence). The CDR3: CASSRLAGYNEQFF. In DNA, the CDR3 is TGTGCCAGCAGTCGACTAGCGGGCTACAATGAGCAGTTCTTC.

The rearrangement uses TRBV9 and TRBJ2-7; tentatively, D is TRBD1 (6 bases). The CDR3 consists of 17 residues. Germline CDR1 is SGDLS and CDR2 is YYNGEE. Trimming removed 4 bases from V and 6 bases from J, with 26 bases in between. The CDR3 DNA reads as TGTGCCAGCAGCTTCTCAGGCCCGGCCTTCCAAGGGGGCGAGCAGTACTTC. Residues: CASSFSGPAFQGGEQYF.

V is TRBV6-1 and J is TRBJ1-2, with 8 bases lining up with TRBD1. Germline CDR1 MNHNS, CDR2 SASEGT. The CDR3 spans 15 residues. J lost 1 base, V lost 7 bases, and 8 bases had no gene match. CDR3 sequence (DNA): TGTGCCAGCAACCCAGGGGGCTCGGGTAACTATGGCTACACCTTC. Amino acids: CASNPGGSGNYGYTF.

V usage is TRBV13 and J usage is TRBJ1-5; D may be TRBD1 (6 bases). Trimming left V 4 bases short and J 2 bases short, with 12 bases between. Per the germline V gene, CDR1 is PRHDT and CDR2 is FYEKMQ (reference sequence). The CDR3 is 15 residues long. The CDR3, as DNA: TGTGCCAGCAGCTCAGGGGAGAAGGGCAATCAGCCCCAGCATTTT. Translating it yields CASSSGEKGNQPQHF.

This clone showed up just once. A read error may be the cause here, since a much bigger clone is one base away. Within the sample, other DNA sequences also encode this same CDR3. V and J are TRBV23-1 and TRBJ1-6; D gene ambiguous. TRBV23-1 is assigned to the ORF class and has an uncertain function. CDR3 size: 11 residues. The CDR3 nucleotides read TGCGCTAGCAGTCCCCCGTCACCCCTCCACTTT. Amino acid sequence: CASSPPSPLHF.

The V call is TRBV7-3, the J call TRBJ2-1, with a weak D call TRBD1 (5 bases). The germline V and J ends were trimmed by 5 bases and 8 bases, with 13 bases remaining between them. Per germline, CDR1 SGHTA and CDR2 FQGTGA. The CDR3 spans 13 residues. DNA of the CDR3: TGTGCCAGCAGCCCGGGTAGGGGCGATGAGCAGTTCTTC. Protein sequence: CASSPGRGDEQFF.

The CDR3 reads CASSYWSVNTEAFF. CDR3 nucleotides: TGCGCCAGCAGCTATTGGTCGGTGAACACTGAAGCTTTCTTT. The rearrangement links TRBV5-1 to TRBJ1-1; D is ambiguous. The V gene's germline CDR1 is SGHRS and CDR2 YFSETQ. The length of the CDR3 is 14 residues. V lost 3 bases to trimming and J lost 0 bases, with 9 bases between them.

This rearrangement joins TRBV28 to TRBJ1-5, with a tentative D call TRBD1 (5 bases). This CDR3 is built from 15 residues. The germline gives CDR1 MDHEN, CDR2 SYDVKM. V lost 8 bases to trimming and J lost 4 bases, with 18 bases between them. The CDR3 region has the DNA TGTGCCAGCGGGGACGCCGGGGGAGGGAATCAGCCCCAGCATTTT. Translation gives CASGDAGGGNQPQHF. Full variable domain (outside the CDR3, taken from reference TRBV28 and TRBJ1-5): DVKVTQSSRYLVKRTGEKVFLECVQDMDHENMFWYRQDPGLGLRLIYFSYDVKMKEKGDIPEGYSVSREKKERFSLILESASTNQTSMYLCASGDAGGGNQPQHFGDGTRLSIL.

The V gene is TRBV7-2, the J gene TRBJ2-1; D is undetermined. Trimming shortened V by 1 base and J by 15 bases, and 10 bases separated the two germline ends. This CDR3 is 11 amino acids long. Germline values: CDR1 SGHTA, CDR2 FQGNSA. CDR3 nucleotides: TGTGCCAGCAGCTTAGGTCCCCAGCGGTTCTTC. Translated, it gives CASSLGPQRFF. Based on the CDR3 plus reference TRBV7-2 and TRBJ2-1, the full variable domain is GAGVSQSPSNKVTEKGKDVELRCDPISGHTALYWYRQSLGQGLEFLIYFQGNSAPDKSGLPSDRFSAERTGGSVSTLTIQRTQQEDSAVYLCASSLGPQRFFGPGTRLTVL.

This chain joins TRBV5-1 and TRBJ1-3; D might be TRBD1 (6 bases). Germline CDR1 and CDR2: SGHRS and YFSETQ. V dropped 3 bases and J dropped 4 bases, with 14 bases sitting between them. The CDR3 sequence is 15 residues long. The CDR3, as DNA: TGCGCCAGCAGCTCCCAACAGGGTTCAGGAAACACCATATATTTT. It specifies CASSSQQGSGNTIYF. Variable domain in full (rest from reference TRBV5-1 and TRBJ1-3): KAGVTQTPRYLIKTRGQQVTLSCSPISGHRSVSWYQQTPGQGLQFLFEYFSETQRNKGNFPGRFSGRQFSNSRSEMNVSTLELGDSALYLCASSSQQGSGNTIYFGEGSWLTVV.

J is TRBJ2-2 and V is TRBV5-1; 7 bases agree with TRBD1. The CDR3 is 15 residues long. The germline V gene encodes CDR1 SGHRS and CDR2 YFSETQ. V was clipped by 4 bases and J by 1 base; unmatched bases: 4. This CDR3 reads CASSPQGMNTGELFF. In nucleotides, the CDR3 is TGCGCCAGCAGCCCACAGGGGATGAACACCGGGGAGCTGTTTTTT.

The chain couples TRBV29-1 to TRBJ2-7, with D tentatively TRBD2 (5 bases). This CDR3 contains 14 residues. Germline loops: CDR1 SQVTM, CDR2 ANQGSEA. Between the trimmed V and J ends, which lost 2 bases and 0 bases, there was a span of 11 bases. In nucleotides, the CDR3 is TGCAGCGTTGAACCTCGGGCGGGCTCCTACGAGCAGTACTTC. This gives the protein CSVEPRAGSYEQYF.

The V gene is TRBV19, the J gene TRBJ1-6; no firm D call. CDR3 size: 15 residues. V was cut by 7 bases and J by 3 bases, with 13 bases left in between. The germline gives CDR1 LNHDA, CDR2 SQIVND (reference sequence). The CDR3, as DNA: TGTGCCAGTAAAGGTGATTCTAACTATAATTCACCCCTCCACTTT. The encoded protein is CASKGDSNYNSPLHF.

The chain couples TRBV4-1 to TRBJ1-6; no firm D call. Trimming left V 0 bases short and J 6 bases short, with 18 bases between. The length of the CDR3 is 18 residues. CDR1 and CDR2 (germline): MGHRA, YSYEKL. The CDR3 loop is CASSQESRYPASNSPLHF. In nucleotides, the CDR3 is TGCGCCAGCAGCCAAGAATCGCGGTACCCGGCTAGTAATTCACCCCTCCACTTT.

The chain joins TRBV4-1 to TRBJ2-2, with 8 bases aligning to TRBD1. V lost 2 bases to trimming and J lost 3 bases; unmatched junction nucleotides: 5. This CDR3 is built from 16 residues. CDR1 is MGHRA, CDR2 YSYEKL, per germline. The CDR3 region has the DNA TGCGCCAGCAGCCAACAGGGGGCCTCGGACACCGGGGAGCTGTTTTTT. Its protein product is CASSQQGASDTGELFF.

The chain uses TRBV28 and TRBJ2-3, with TRBD2 matching over 8 bases. The V gene end was trimmed by 5 bases and the J gene end by 7 bases; junction bases not matched to a gene: 17. Germline assignment: CDR1 MDHEN and CDR2 SYDVKM. The CDR3 is 17 residues long. The CDR3 region is CASSHPWARGDSYTQYF. The CDR3 DNA follows: TGTGCCAGCAGTCACCCCTGGGCGCGGGGGGACTCTTATACGCAGTATTTT.

V gene TRBV28 combines with J gene TRBJ1-1; D unresolved. From germline, CDR1 is MDHEN and CDR2 SYDVKM. Trimming removed 6 bases at V and 1 base at J, with 12 bases between. This CDR3 is built from 14 residues. The CDR3 here is CASSRSGGNTEAFF. The CDR3 DNA reads as TGTGCCAGCAGCCGATCCGGCGGGAACACTGAAGCTTTCTTT.

The chain joins TRBV6-1 to TRBJ1-3; D gene uncertain. Trimming pared 10 bases from V and 3 bases from J, leaving 10 bases between. Germline CDR1 and CDR2: MNHNS and SASEGT. CDR3 length: 12 amino acids. CDR3 sequence reads: CATRSDGNTIYF. The CDR3 DNA reads TGTGCCACCCGATCGGATGGAAACACCATATATTTT.

The genes are TRBV7-3 and TRBJ2-5; 7 bases are shared with TRBD2. V gave up 5 bases and J gave up 4 bases; unmatched junction bases: 7. The CDR3 has 14 residues. CDR1 is SGHTA and CDR2 is FQGTGA in the germline V gene. The CDR3 loop is CASSPGGSSETQYF. In DNA, the CDR3 is TGTGCCAGCAGCCCGGGGGGATCATCAGAGACCCAGTACTTC. The entire variable domain, with the rest obtained from reference TRBV7-3 and TRBJ2-5, is as follows: GAGVSQTPSNKVTEKGKYVELRCDPISGHTALYWYRQSLGQGPEFLIYFQGTGAADDSGLPNDRFFAVRPEGSVSTLKIQRTERGDSAVYLCASSPGGSSETQYFGPGTRLLVL.

J is TRBJ1-6 and V is TRBV30; D call uncertain. Trimming left V 2 bases short and J 9 bases short, with 5 bases between. The germline gives CDR1 GTSNPN, CDR2 SVGIG (reference sequence). The CDR3 spans 11 residues. The CDR3 sequence is CAWSFSSPLHF. In DNA, the CDR3 is TGTGCCTGGAGTTTTAGTTCACCCCTCCACTTT.